This T cell receptor beta chain emerged from a study of T cells in Graves' hyperthyroidism and ophthalmopathy. Overall study: Staff took peripheral blood when the initial diagnosis was made, before any treatment began. Study results and caveats: Blood shared most expanded thyroid clonotypes above 0.001. Ophthalmopathy was identified by the model a median about six months ahead of onset.

This CDR3 is built from 16 residues. Trimming cost V 7 bases and J 1 base; bases outside gene matches: 8. Germline V CDR1 and CDR2: ENHRY, SYGVKD. It was uncontrolled infection, other autoimmune disease, pregnancy or lactation that excluded patients. This clonotype occurred once. Its antigen is unknown. Amplification targeted TCR beta CDR3 regions from RNA transcripts. Initially, a first-round RT-PCR of the TCR CDR3 employed the HTBI primer set. TCRdb recomputed calls from the multiplex PCR reads with MiXCR, one row per CDR3 protein. The sample yields 300,000 to 350,000 distinct CDR3 sequences, 21% seen once.

Sequencing was carried out using blood. The sequence was obtained from a woman aged 45-60 years with Graves' hyperthyroidism. The chain joins TRBV10-3 to TRBJ2-3; 10 positions match TRBD2. Written as DNA, the CDR3 is TGTGCCATCACTACTGCTAGCGGGGGCGGCACAGATACGCAGTATTTT. Translating gives CAITTASGGGTDTQYF.